A single T cell receptor (beta chain) is shown here with its context. The antigen is undetermined. The time point was: sample taken at primary tumor resection. Whole RNA from tumor, nontumor lung or frozen PBMC was sequenced unsorted. The data were taken from a study of spatial heterogeneity in lung cancer. Study information: Averaged across combinations, each unique TCR and UMI pairing appeared more than ten times in raw reads, which were uncorrected.

CDR1 is DFQATT and CDR2 is SNEGSKA in the germline V gene (reference sequence). The CDR3 length is 15 residues. J was trimmed by 4 bases and V by 0 bases; bases with no gene match: 7. Study-wide results and caveats: Ubiquitous expanded tumor TCRs appeared in blood more at resection than follow-up.

TCRdb re-derived calls from the 5' RACE reads in MiXCR, one entry per CDR3 protein. The sample gives about 92,000 distinct CDR3 sequences, around 12% of which show up once; over 40% is in the top ten. The TCR sequence derives from a male donor with early-stage non-small cell lung cancer. The chain links TRBV20-1 to TRBJ1-2; 8 nucleotides line up with TRBD1. This specimen was PBMCs, taken at surgery. CDR3 sequence: CSAREAGGAGYGYTF. The DNA for the CDR3 is TGCAGTGCTAGAGAGGCAGGGGGCGCGGGCTATGGCTACACCTTC.